This T cell receptor beta chain derives from a study of cytomegalovirus exposure and HLA in healthy donors (TCRdb year 2017). Looking at the study overall: According to an earlier analysis of 450 to 650 of the donors, about 190 million T cells yielded 90 million to 140 million unique TCR beta sequences and about 300 Gb of sequence data. An early release covering about 600 HLA-typed donors comprised about 290 gigabases of sequencing data and about 90 million unique TCR sequences. Of the 300 to 400 genotyped donors, about 84% fell in the genetic ancestry cluster associated with self-reported Caucasian donors. The study aimed to test whether cataloging public T cell receptors could reveal signatures of past pathogen exposure. The study profiled the T cell repertoires of hundreds of subjects by immunosequencing and related them to cytomegalovirus serostatus. In addition to the first cohort of 666 subjects, a separate validation cohort of approximately 120 different subjects was used. The study combined high-throughput TCR immunosequencing, statistical association of individual TCRs with disease status, and machine learning to predict cytomegalovirus infection status. A later analysis re-analyzed previously published TCR beta repertoires from approximately 700 donors and added high-resolution HLA genotyping to study TCR occurrence patterns. In the later analysis, no new phenotypic data were used to find candidate immune exposures; instead, reliance was placed on TCR beta sequences and their occurrence across donors. An earlier analysis of fewer than 700 of the donors applied high-throughput TCR beta sequencing to assess whether each TCR beta V gene segment acted as functional or pseudogenic. Donor age, sex, ethnicity and CMV serostatus were collected together with the repertoire data. A later genetic analysis took genome-wide SNP genotypes for about 55% of the 666 donors and used that subset as a discovery cohort. Every discovery cohort repertoire had been produced on one sequencing platform. HLA typing included class I and class II loci at four-digit resolution. The number of typed donors differed by locus: about 629-630 for A, B, C, DRB1 and DQB1; 522 for DQA1; approximately 600 for DPA1; and approximately 450 for DPB1. About five DR-DQ haplotypes were handled as single units for association and clustering because linkage in the cohort was strong. Among 398 genotyped donors of the cohort, an average of approximately 230,000 unique TCR beta nucleotide sequences were sequenced per donor, roughly a sixth of them non-productive. General conclusions and limits of the study: HLA typing was unavailable for some donors at each locus, so association tests used only the typed subset. Across donors, most TCR sequences were observed very rarely, whereas some public TCRs were present in many individuals. A further reported finding was that TCR beta sequences accurately predicted the HLA-A and HLA-B alleles for most subjects in the first cohort. Immune exposure information for the cohort was limited to CMV serostatus. In a later genetic analysis, a missense DCLRE1C variant was associated with V-gene and J-gene trimming of TCR beta chains, and the association was replicated in an independent cohort. In an earlier analysis of approximately 590 of the donors, most TCR beta V segments were observed in productive rearrangements about 90% or about 30% of the time, broadly matching IMGT annotations. In a later genetic analysis, fewer N-insertions in productive TCRs were reported among donors in an Asian-associated ancestry cluster than the roughly 710-donor mean. Assigning TCR associations to individual alleles was difficult when HLA alleles, especially DR and DQ, strongly co-occurred. It was suggested by the authors that the approach could potentially be generalized to other disease states and immunological phenotypes. Roughly uniform sequencing depth across donors was assumed in presence/absence analyses, although this assumption may not hold. Linkage disequilibrium might explain the correlated functional status among segregating V segments, but an unknown experimental factor could not be ruled out. The 87-base-pair reads could not distinguish some IMGT-functional V segments, including TRBV6-2 and TRBV6-3, so those segments were excluded. In vitro tests confirmed that a few of the cytomegalovirus-associated TCR beta chains recognize cytomegalovirus antigens. Most CMV-associated TCR beta chains appeared to be HLA-restricted in a later analysis, and the HLA associations seemed to be driven largely by CMV exposure. A cluster of highly shared sequence variants was judged likely to represent a technical artifact of the sequencing pipeline. In both the original and validation cohorts, the classifier was reported to diagnose cytomegalovirus status with high specificity and sensitivity. In a later analysis, several top co-occurrence clusters were reported to appear linked to parvovirus B19, influenza, CMV and Epstein-Barr virus. About 17 rarely observed V segments, including chromosome 9 orphons, were excluded from the earlier analysis of several hundred of the donors because counts were too low. In the study, approximately 150 TCR beta chains were listed as associated with cytomegalovirus. Only TCR beta chains were sequenced in this cohort, and the absence of alpha or paired-chain data limited detectable features. According to a later analysis, TCR association rates differed among HLA loci, with DRB1 alleles showing the most associated TCRs and HLA-C alleles showing the fewest. In a later analysis, HLA-associated TCR beta chains showed more clonal expansion and lower generation probabilities than non-associated chains that were equally common. At a false discovery rate of 0.05, a later analysis linked about 16,000 TCR beta sequences to specific HLA alleles.

Notes on this clone: Its antigen is still unknown. The record has no base qualities; no much larger clone is one base away.

Based on the germline V gene, the CDR1 and CDR2 sequences are ENHRY and SYGVKD. From the cysteine up to the phenylalanine, the CDR3 has a length of 14 residues. The sequence is cut down to CDR3 DNA, 42 bases in frame from base 1. V loses 6 bases of germline sequence and J loses 4 bases, and the interval between the two ends is 15 bases. Library creation used the immunoSEQ multiplex PCR assay. For the multiplex PCR, a mixture combining 60 forward primers for TCR Vbeta segments and 13 reverse primers for TCR Jbeta segments was used. Amplification of the CDR3 region of rearranged TCR beta genes was performed with a multiplex PCR assay on genomic DNA. On the Illumina HiSeq System, the amplified TCR beta libraries were sequenced as 87-base-pair reads. The published analysis was carried out like this. A later analysis tallied roughly 78 million unique TCR beta chains across the 666 repertoires, and approximately 12 million of those chains were shared by two or more donors. Raw reads were error-corrected and collapsed into unique sequences by a nearest-neighbor algorithm in which closely related sequences were merged to remove PCR and sequencing errors. Alignment of CDR3 sequences to IMGT reference sequences was used to assign V, D and J gene segments. For a sequence to be retained, a match of at least six nucleotides to both a V gene segment and a J gene segment was required. A rearrangement counted as productive if the CDR3 had no stop codons and remained in frame with V and J, and every other rearrangement counted as non-productive. CDR3 was defined by IMGT convention, running from the second conserved V-encoded cysteine to the conserved J-encoded phenylalanine. The earlier analysis of 587 of the donors excluded sequences that lacked an unambiguous match to a single V gene segment. An earlier analysis of several hundred of the donors called V segments functional above 56.7% productive rearrangements and segregating when the between-donor standard deviation exceeded 5%. A statistical classification framework was built to diagnose cytomegalovirus status from the catalog of TCR beta chain sequences. A later analysis assigned V and J genes by comparing TCR nucleotide sequences with IMGT/GENE-DB human TR gene sequences. The TCRdist pipeline was used in a later analysis to assign CDR3 sequences and most-parsimonious VDJ recombination scenarios. In a later analysis, each TCR beta chain was defined by its CDR3 amino acid sequence together with its V-gene family, and reads lacking a unique V-gene family were excluded. A later analysis removed 592 highly shared, low-generation-probability nucleotide sequences to deal with suspected cross-contamination and a sequencing artifact. In a later analysis, a clonal expansion index for each public chain was calculated from normalized within-repertoire ranks of inferred template counts. In a later analysis, generation probabilities were computed with a VDJ recombination model fitted to out-of-frame rearrangements, and the resulting probabilities were checked against IGoR. Hypergeometric tests were used in a later analysis to score TCR-TCR, TCR-HLA and TCR-CMV co-occurrence, with a repertoire-size bias correction applied to the TCR pairs. To estimate false discovery rates, a later analysis permuted the HLA or CMV assignments 20 times. A later analysis grouped co-occurring TCRs with DBSCAN, adding TCRdist sequence similarity when clustering within HLA-allele-positive subsets. Repertoires with fewer than 30,000 or more than 120,000 public chains were left out of co-occurrence clustering, as were a few repertoires with anomalous nucleotide sharing. TCRdb re-hosts the immuneACCESS table, in-frame sequences only. Its copies lack some clones; in the studies checked, an unresolved V gene accounts for under half of them, and the cause for the rest is not known. The V and J calls and clone size come from that table; D and trimming were worked out from the DNA. The sample table lists 140,000 to 150,000 clones, about 80% of them with a count of one. Together, the top ten hold roughly 2.9% of the sample.

The cohort comprised 710 or so healthy bone marrow donors. At the time of sampling, every cohort member was nominally healthy, though immune exposures that went unrecorded were likely present. The donor tested CMV seronegative, placing the donor among the 350 or so seronegative members of the cohort. A peripheral blood sample was provided by each donor, and peripheral blood mononuclear cells were used for TCR beta sequencing. Genomic DNA was extracted from the blood cell samples with the Qiagen DNeasy Blood Extraction Kit. The sequence derives from a female donor in good health and CMV-seronegative. Sequencing input: PBMCs. The sequence joins TRBV10-3 to TRBJ1-1; the D gene is unclear. This receptor carries the CDR3 CAIRSEALGTEAFF. The DNA sequence reads TGTGCCATCAGGTCGGAGGCGCTGGGCACTGAAGCTTTCTTT.